This T cell receptor (beta chain) came from a study of cytomegalovirus exposure and HLA in healthy donors. The wider study: Among approximately 390 genotyped donors, around 81% fell in the Caucasian-associated ancestry cluster.

PCR was performed using 60 Vbeta and 13 Jbeta primers. Sequencing was performed with immunoSEQ multiplex PCR; in TCRdb, only in-frame clones are kept and a portion is missing. This table holds under 200,000 clones, about 73% found once. Germline lookup yields CDR1 SEHNR and CDR2 FQNEAQ (reference sequence). The CDR3 has 14 residues. The ends were cut back, 5 bases at V and 0 bases at J, with 5 bases in the middle. The donors gave bone marrow, and they were healthy. Note on this clone: The antigen remains undetermined.

Findings of the study overall: In a later analysis, TCR beta V- and J-gene trimming showed a link to a missense DCLRE1C variant. For most TCR beta V segments, an earlier analysis put the productive rate at about 87% or about 30% of the time.

Sample: PBMCs. The rearrangement uses TRBV7-9 and TRBJ2-6; no clear D gene. The TCR comes from a woman aged 40 to 50 in good health and CMV-seronegative. The CDR3 loop is CASSRDSGANVLTF. CDR3 sequence (DNA): TGTGCCAGCAGCAGAGACTCTGGGGCCAACGTCCTGACTTTC.